The source of this T cell receptor beta chain is a study of T cell responses to AZD1222 COVID-19 vaccine. This CDR3 region has 15 residues. V lost 4 bases to trimming and J lost 2 bases; unmatched junction nucleotides: 8. Germline V gene data show CDR1 as SGHNT and CDR2 as YYREEE (reference sequence). Points on this clone: The antigen is undetermined.

Using immunoSEQ multiplex PCR, the repertoire was profiled, and TCRdb retains in-frame clones only, with some absent. The data show roughly 150,000 clones, around 89% seen once. Study outcomes and limitations: Sampling that yielded the repertoires occurred only after the peak T cell response.

This receptor was obtained from an adult in good health. This sequence joins TRBV5-4 and TRBJ1-2, with 7 bases identical to TRBD1. This specimen was peripheral blood, taken on day 0 of MenACWY control vaccination. The CDR3 sequence: CASSPGGQTNYGYTF. CDR3 DNA: TGTGCCAGCAGCCCCGGGGGACAGACAAACTATGGCTACACCTTC. The variable domain in full, with the rest retrieved from reference TRBV5-4 and TRBJ1-2, is ETGVTQSPTHLIKTRGQQVTLRCSSQSGHNTVSWYQQALGQGPQFIFQYYREEENGRGNFPPRFSGLQFPNYSSELNVNALELDDSALYLCASSPGGQTNYGYTFGSGTRLTVV.